Below are 23 T cell receptor beta chains sequenced from a single sample in a study of identical twins. TCRdb called the 5' RACE reads again in MiXCR, with one record for every CDR3 protein. The sample lists a few hundred thousand distinct CDR3 sequences, roughly an eighth occurring once. Another study also made use of these data, one on yellow fever vaccine responses in identical twins.

The sequencing sample was made of CD4+ T cells sorted from blood. The receptors were gathered from a woman under 30 in good health.

This clonotype was found many times. CDR3 sequence: CSARDPVRGTDTQYF. The DNA for the CDR3 is TGCAGTGCTAGAGATCCGGTCAGGGGCACAGATACGCAGTATTTT. This chain uses TRBV20-1 with TRBJ2-3; possible D gene TRBD1, 5 bases. V lost 0 bases and J lost 1, with 11 bases in between. The CDR3 totals 15 residues. Looked up from germline, CDR1 is DFQATT and CDR2 is SNEGSKA (reference sequence).

This clonotype was counted ten times or more. The V gene is TRBV29-1, the J gene TRBJ2-5; maybe TRBD2 (6 bases). CDR1 is SQVTM and CDR2 is ANQGSEA in the germline V gene. The germline V and J ends were trimmed by 4 bases and 3 bases, with 9 bases remaining between them. The CDR3 sequence is 12 residues long. CDR3 bases: TGCAGCGTTGCCGGGGGTGAAGAGACCCAGTACTTC. This sequence encodes CSVAGGEETQYF.

This clonotype has just a few counts. The chain has TRBV7-9 and TRBJ2-4, with D perhaps TRBD2 (6 bases). The CDR3 is 16 residues long. With 0 bases removed from V and 12 bases from J, the gap between germline ends came to 21 bases. From germline, CDR1 is SEHNR and CDR2 FQNEAQ (reference sequence). CDR3 DNA sequence: TGTGCCAGCAGCTTAGCGATGAGCGGGTCCTCAGGTGGTCAGTACTTC. It codes for CASSLAMSGSSGGQYF. Looking up the rest from reference TRBV7-9 and TRBJ2-4 gives the full variable domain: DTGVSQNPRHKITKRGQNVTFRCDPISEHNRLYWYRQTLGQGPEFLTYFQNEAQLEKSRLLSDRFSAERPKGSFSTLEIQRTEQGDSAMYLCASSLAMSGSSGGQYFGAGTRLSVL.

There are many counts of this clonotype. The chain has TRBV7-9 and TRBJ2-1; D uncertain. The germline CDR1 and CDR2 sequences are SEHNR and FQNEAQ (reference sequence). V lost 8 bases and J lost 5, with 22 bases in between. This CDR3 has 16 residues. CDR3 in amino acids: CASATPSTPTNNEQFF. In DNA, the CDR3 is TGTGCCAGCGCTACCCCATCGACCCCCACAAACAATGAGCAGTTCTTC. The whole variable domain, filled in from reference TRBV7-9 and TRBJ2-1, reads DTGVSQNPRHKITKRGQNVTFRCDPISEHNRLYWYRQTLGQGPEFLTYFQNEAQLEKSRLLSDRFSAERPKGSFSTLEIQRTEQGDSAMYLCASATPSTPTNNEQFFGPGTRLTVL.

This clonotype was recorded at least ten times. The rearrangement links TRBV11-2 to TRBJ1-2; 7 bases line up with TRBD1. Trimming cost V 1 base and J 5 bases; bases outside gene matches: 4. This CDR3 is 14 amino acids long. The germline CDR1 and CDR2 sequences are SGHAT and FQNNGV. The chain's CDR3 is CASSLGDSLYGYTF. Here the CDR3 DNA reads TGTGCCAGCAGCTTAGGGGACAGTCTGTATGGCTACACCTTC.

This clonotype was found many times. V and J are TRBV12-3 or TRBV12-4 and TRBJ1-5, with D possibly TRBD1 on 5 matching bases. CDR3 length: 13 amino acids. V was shortened by 7 bases and J by 4 bases, with 11 bases between the two germline ends. CDR3 residues: CASTEKGNQPQHF. CDR3 sequence (DNA): TGTGCCAGCACCGAGAAGGGGAATCAGCCCCAGCATTTT.

The sample holds a few counts of this clonotype. This chain uses TRBV6-1 with TRBJ1-6, with a tentative D call TRBD1 (6 bases). The CDR3 runs to 13 residues. The V and J ends lost 6 bases and 7 bases respectively, with 10 bases between them. CDR1 is MNHNS and CDR2 is SASEGT in the germline V gene. CDR3 nucleotides: TGTGCCAGCAGGCCTAGGGGGAATTCACCCCTCCACTTT. This encodes CASRPRGNSPLHF.

The chain recombines TRBV4-3 with TRBJ2-7; 11 bases agree with TRBD1. CDR1 and CDR2 (germline): LGHNA, YSLEER. The ends lost 4 bases at V and 4 bases at J; junction bases unmatched: 6. This CDR3 region has 15 residues. The CDR3, as DNA: TGCGCCAGCAGCCCCGGACAGGGGGCGAGGTACGAGCAGTACTTC. Amino acid sequence: CASSPGQGARYEQYF.

The sample holds a few counts of this clonotype. The V gene is TRBV27, the J gene TRBJ2-7, with a tentative D call TRBD1 (5 bases). This CDR3 has 14 amino acids. Trimming stripped 4 bases from V and 2 bases from J, with 12 bases between. Germline values: CDR1 MNHEY, CDR2 SMNVEV (reference sequence). The CDR3 DNA reads TGTGCCAGCAGTTCGTATACAGGCCCCTACGAGCAGTACTTC. Its protein product is CASSSYTGPYEQYF.

This clonotype was observed a handful of times. The J gene is TRBJ2-7, the V gene TRBV20-1; D may be TRBD2 (5 bases). Germline CDR1 reads DFQATT; CDR2 reads SNEGSKA (reference sequence). This CDR3 spans 13 amino acids. V dropped 2 bases and J dropped 3 bases, with 11 bases sitting between them. CDR3 protein: CSARYITSYEQYF. CDR3 bases: TGCAGTGCTAGATATATCACTAGCTACGAGCAGTACTTC.

This clonotype showed up just a few times. The gene calls are TRBV7-9 and TRBJ2-1; perhaps D is TRBD1 or TRBD2 (5 bases each). V lost 8 bases and J lost 6, with 14 bases in between. The CDR3 totals 13 residues. Germline loops: CDR1 SEHNR, CDR2 FQNEAQ (reference sequence). Written as DNA, the CDR3 is TGTGCCAGCTCCCTCGCAGGGAGCAATGAGCAGTTCTTC. Amino acid sequence: CASSLAGSNEQFF.

The table lists this clonotype with a few counts. V gene TRBV7-9 combines with J gene TRBJ1-4; D perhaps matches TRBD1 (6 bases). Trimming removed 5 bases from V and 13 bases from J, with 11 bases in between. Germline V gene data show CDR1 as SEHNR and CDR2 as FQNEAQ (reference sequence). The CDR3 is made up of 11 amino acids. CDR3 protein: CASSPEGGLFF. The CDR3 nucleotides are TGTGCCAGCAGCCCGGAGGGGGGACTGTTTTTT. The full variable domain, rest sourced from reference TRBV7-9 and TRBJ1-4, is DTGVSQNPRHKITKRGQNVTFRCDPISEHNRLYWYRQTLGQGPEFLTYFQNEAQLEKSRLLSDRFSAERPKGSFSTLEIQRTEQGDSAMYLCASSPEGGLFFGSGTQLSVL.

This clonotype showed up many times. The chain employs TRBV12-3 or TRBV12-4 and TRBJ1-5; D gene uncertain. Trimming stripped 2 bases from V and 3 bases from J, with 8 bases between. The CDR3 extends over 14 amino acids. CDR3: CASSLRQSNQPQHF. The CDR3 bases are TGTGCCAGCAGTTTACGTCAGTCCAATCAGCCCCAGCATTTT.

This clonotype was detected many times. The chain links TRBV6-1 to TRBJ1-5; 8 bases fit TRBD1. Trimming removed 5 bases from V and 5 bases from J; junction bases left unmatched: 5. The CDR3 contains 14 residues. The germline V gene encodes CDR1 MNHNS and CDR2 SASEGT. CDR3 bases: TGTGCCAGCAGTAGGACAGGGCGGGATCAGCCCCAGCATTTT. Translating it yields CASSRTGRDQPQHF.

This clonotype was counted only a few times. This chain links TRBV29-1 with TRBJ2-1, with D perhaps TRBD1 (6 bases). There are 10 residues in the CDR3. Germline V gene data show CDR1 as SQVTM and CDR2 as ANQGSEA. Trimming took 7 bases from V and 14 from J, leaving 15 bases between them. The CDR3 spells CSAAAGAKFF. The CDR3 region has the DNA TGCAGCGCCGCTGCAGGGGCGAAGTTCTTC.

In its sample, this clonotype was seen many times. This rearrangement joins TRBV5-1 to TRBJ2-7; 12 bases are shared with TRBD1. V was pared by 1 base and J by 1 base, with 3 bases of the junction left unmatched. Germline lookup yields CDR1 SGHRS and CDR2 YFSETQ. The CDR3 totals 16 residues. For the CDR3, the DNA is TGCGCCAGCAGCTTGACGGGACAGGGGGCGTCCTACGAGCAGTACTTC. This translates into CASSLTGQGASYEQYF. The full variable domain, with the rest looked up from reference TRBV5-1 and TRBJ2-7, is KAGVTQTPRYLIKTRGQQVTLSCSPISGHRSVSWYQQTPGQGLQFLFEYFSETQRNKGNFPGRFSGRQFSNSRSEMNVSTLELGDSALYLCASSLTGQGASYEQYFGPGTRLTVT.

This clonotype was seen many times. In DNA, the CDR3 is TGTGCCAGCAGCCCCCTCGGGACAGGGTGGACTGAAGCTTTCTTT. Amino acids: CASSPLGTGWTEAFF. The V gene is TRBV11-2, the J gene TRBJ1-1, with TRBD1 identical over 9 bases. The V segment lost 5 bases and the J segment 5 bases; nucleotides outside the gene matches: 9. The CDR3 has 15 amino acids. Germline V CDR1 and CDR2: SGHAT, FQNNGV. Filled out from reference TRBV11-2 and TRBJ1-1, the complete variable domain reads EAGVAQSPRYKIIEKRQSVAFWCNPISGHATLYWYQQILGQGPKLLIQFQNNGVVDDSQLPKDRFSAERLKGVDSTLKIQPAKLEDSAVYLCASSPLGTGWTEAFFGQGTRLTVV.

The chain combines TRBV12-3 or TRBV12-4 with TRBJ1-6; D is possibly TRBD1 (6 bases). The CDR3 consists of 14 residues. Trimming left V 10 bases short and J 7 bases short, with 17 bases between. The CDR3 region has the DNA TGTGCCATCGCGCGCGGACAGAAAAATTCACCCCTCCACTTT. This sequence encodes CAIARGQKNSPLHF.

The chain combines TRBV2 with TRBJ2-2; no firm D call. CDR3 length: 15 residues. Germline CDR1 and CDR2: SNHLY and FYNNEI. Trimming left V 4 bases short and J 4 bases short, with 13 bases between. CDR3 amino acids: CASSVRVVGTGELFF. The CDR3 DNA is TGTGCCAGCAGTGTACGGGTAGTCGGCACCGGGGAGCTGTTTTTT.

A few counts support this clonotype. The gene calls are TRBV20-1 and TRBJ2-1; 7 bases are shared with TRBD1. CDR1 is DFQATT and CDR2 is SNEGSKA in the germline V gene (reference sequence). This CDR3 is built from 15 residues. J was trimmed by 5 bases and V by 6 bases; bases with no gene match: 13. The CDR3 protein is CSAETWDRGDNEQFF. For the CDR3, the DNA is TGCAGTGCCGAGACTTGGGACAGAGGGGACAATGAGCAGTTCTTC.

This clonotype was detected only a few times. CDR3 in amino acids: CASGFNSGNTIYF. CDR3 in DNA: TGTGCTAGTGGTTTCAACTCTGGAAACACCATATATTTT. The V gene is TRBV12-5, the J gene TRBJ1-3; no firm D call. The ends were cut back, 3 bases at V and 0 bases at J, with 3 bases in the middle. Germline assignment: CDR1 LGHNT and CDR2 FRNRAP. CDR3 length equals 13 residues.

Only a few counts were recorded for this clonotype. The rearrangement joins TRBV4-2 to TRBJ2-7; 8 nucleotides align to TRBD2. The length of the CDR3 is 16 residues. CDR1 and CDR2 (germline): LGHNA, YNFKEQ. V dropped 0 bases and J dropped 0; count of bases not matched to a gene: 4. Here the CDR3 reads CASSQDRLAISYEQYF. Here the CDR3 DNA reads TGTGCCAGCAGCCAAGATAGACTAGCGATCTCCTACGAGCAGTACTTC.

The chain employs TRBV15 and TRBJ1-1; no clear D. Trimming took 1 base from V and 1 from J, leaving 7 bases between them. The CDR3 is made up of 14 amino acids. From germline, CDR1 is LNHNV and CDR2 YYDKDF (reference sequence). CDR3 nucleotide sequence: TGTGCCACCAGCAGAGGAGACACGAACACTGAAGCTTTCTTT. Protein product: CATSRGDTNTEAFF.